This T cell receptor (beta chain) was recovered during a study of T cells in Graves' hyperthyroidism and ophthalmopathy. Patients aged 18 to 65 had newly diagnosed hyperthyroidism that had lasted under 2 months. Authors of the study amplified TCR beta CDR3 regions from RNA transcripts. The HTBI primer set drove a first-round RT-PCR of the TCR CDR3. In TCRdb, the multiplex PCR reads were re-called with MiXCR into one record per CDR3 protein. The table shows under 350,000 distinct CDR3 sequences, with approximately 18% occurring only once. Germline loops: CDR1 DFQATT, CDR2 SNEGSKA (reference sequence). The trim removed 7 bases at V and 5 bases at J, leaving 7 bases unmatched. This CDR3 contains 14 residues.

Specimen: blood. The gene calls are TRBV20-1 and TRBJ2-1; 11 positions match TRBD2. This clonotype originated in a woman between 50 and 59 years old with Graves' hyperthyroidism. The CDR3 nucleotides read TGCAGTGTTCTACCGGGACTAGCGGACAATGAGCAGTTCTTC. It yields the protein CSVLPGLADNEQFF.